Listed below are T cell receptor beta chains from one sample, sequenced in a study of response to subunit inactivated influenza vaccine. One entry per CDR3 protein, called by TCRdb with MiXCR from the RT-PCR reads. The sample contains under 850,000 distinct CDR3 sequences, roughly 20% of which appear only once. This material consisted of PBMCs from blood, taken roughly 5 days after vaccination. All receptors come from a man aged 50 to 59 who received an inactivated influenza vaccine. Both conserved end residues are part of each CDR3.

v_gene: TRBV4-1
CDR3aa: CASSQDPGFSYEQYF

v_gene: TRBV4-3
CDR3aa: CASSQDQRAGYEQYF

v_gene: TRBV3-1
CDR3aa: CASSQLGGYTF

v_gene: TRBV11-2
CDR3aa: CASSLDTGLFYNEQFF

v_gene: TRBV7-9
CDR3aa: CASSLARDRGQAFF

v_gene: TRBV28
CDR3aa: CASSLSGFVTYNEQFF

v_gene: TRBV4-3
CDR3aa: CASSPADRRGTSGNTIYF

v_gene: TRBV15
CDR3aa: CATSRDRRQVALDTQYF

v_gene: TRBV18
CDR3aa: CASSPGGQIYGYTF

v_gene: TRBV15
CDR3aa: CATSRGTGRQETQYF

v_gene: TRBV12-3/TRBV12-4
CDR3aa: CASSTSEEKLFF

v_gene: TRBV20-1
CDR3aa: CSARDPAGTIYEQYF

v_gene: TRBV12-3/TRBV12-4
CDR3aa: CASSFAGQRPQHF

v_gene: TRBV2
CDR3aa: CASSTPGLKDEQYF

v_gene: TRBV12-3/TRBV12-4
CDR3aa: CASRRGVSYGYTF

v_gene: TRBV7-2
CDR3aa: CASSPLNTYEQYF

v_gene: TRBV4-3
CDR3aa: CASSHLTYSGANVLTF

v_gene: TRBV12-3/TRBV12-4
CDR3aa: CASRLGGSFTDTQYF

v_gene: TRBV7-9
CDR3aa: CASSLNRDGYEQYF

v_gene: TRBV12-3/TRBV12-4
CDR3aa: CASSPTGIYNEQFF

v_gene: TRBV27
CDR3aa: CASSYTAISYEQYF

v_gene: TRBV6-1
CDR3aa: CASRTGAGGFGTQYF

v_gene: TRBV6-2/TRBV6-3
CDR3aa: CASSYSNPGDPLNTEAFF

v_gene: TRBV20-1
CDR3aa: CSAPLSGRERDTQYF

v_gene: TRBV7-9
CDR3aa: CASGGGGYNEQFF

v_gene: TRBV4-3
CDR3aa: CASSQGRTETPYEQYF

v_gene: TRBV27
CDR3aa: CASSSGVGGTDTQYF